In its sample, the clone carrying this TCR beta chain is large. The source of the sample is a study of immune evolution from preneoplasia to lung adenocarcinoma. Germline CDR1 and CDR2: SGHNT and YENEEA. The length of the CDR3 is 17 residues. V lost 5 bases to trimming and J lost 0 bases; unmatched junction nucleotides: 8. The data were produced by immunoSEQ multiplex PCR, yet TCRdb's version contains in-frame clones alone and is incomplete. The sample has under 2,000 clones; around a fifth are singletons. The receptor was derived from a person between 50 and 70 years old with lung adenocarcinoma. This sequence joins TRBV11-3 and TRBJ2-1, with 9 nucleotides matching TRBD1. Sequenced sample: FFPE invasive lung adenocarcinoma tissue. CDR3 DNA sequence: TGTGCCAGCAGCCCCACCGGGACAGGGAGCTCCTACAATGAGCAGTTCTTC. As protein: CASSPTGTGSSYNEQFF.